This TCR beta chain stems from a study of beta chain features in type 1 diabetes. The study, taken as a whole, reports: Cells expressing TCR highly could be over-represented by cDNA sequencing. TCRB rearrangement may or may not be influenced by HLA type; here this remained unresolved.

CD45RO/CCR7/CD25/CD127/CD95/CD27 separated CD4+ naive, central memory, regulatory and stem cell-like memory cells by sorting. This clone has more than one count but fewer than ten. No antigen is known for it. Trimming stripped 6 bases from V and 4 bases from J, with 13 bases between. Germline values: CDR1 MGHDK, CDR2 SYGVNS. The CDR3 totals 13 residues. Investigators reverse transcribed all isolated RNA, so they sequenced expressed TCRB transcripts. Here immunoSEQ multiplex PCR was the method, and the copy in TCRdb shows in-frame clones only, minus some. This table holds hundreds of thousands of clones, 9.5% to 12% found once.

The J gene is TRBJ2-7, the V gene TRBV25-1; D ambiguous. The sequencing sample was made of naive CD4+ T cells from blood. The TCR comes from a woman under 30 in good health. This CDR3 is CASSGEAFYEQYF. In nucleotides, the CDR3 is TGTGCCAGCAGCGGAGAGGCCTTTTACGAGCAGTACTTC.